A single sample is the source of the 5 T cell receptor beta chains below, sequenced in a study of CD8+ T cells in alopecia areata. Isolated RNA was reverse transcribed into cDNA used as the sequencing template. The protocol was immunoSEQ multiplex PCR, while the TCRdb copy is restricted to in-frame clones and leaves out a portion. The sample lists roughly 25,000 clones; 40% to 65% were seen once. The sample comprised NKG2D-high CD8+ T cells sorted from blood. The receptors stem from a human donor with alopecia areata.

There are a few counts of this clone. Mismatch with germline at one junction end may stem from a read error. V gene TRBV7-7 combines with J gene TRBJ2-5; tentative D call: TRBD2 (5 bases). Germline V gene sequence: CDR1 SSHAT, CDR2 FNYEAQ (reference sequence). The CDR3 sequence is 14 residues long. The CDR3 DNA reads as TGTGCTAGCAGCCCACACGGGGTGGAAGAGACCCAGTACTTC. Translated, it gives CASSPHGVEETQYF.

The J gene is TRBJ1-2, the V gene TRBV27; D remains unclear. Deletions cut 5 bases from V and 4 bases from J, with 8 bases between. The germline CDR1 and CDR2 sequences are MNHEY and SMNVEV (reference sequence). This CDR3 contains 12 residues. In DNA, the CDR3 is TGTGCCAGCAGTACCTCGCCCTATGGCTACACCTTC. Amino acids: CASSTSPYGYTF.

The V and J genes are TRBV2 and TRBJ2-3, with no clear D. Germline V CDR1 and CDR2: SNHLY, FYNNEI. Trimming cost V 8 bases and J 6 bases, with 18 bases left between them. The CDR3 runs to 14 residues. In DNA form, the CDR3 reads TGTGCCAGCTCTTTAGGAGCCCTCCCGGATACGCAGTATTTT. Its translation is CASSLGALPDTQYF.

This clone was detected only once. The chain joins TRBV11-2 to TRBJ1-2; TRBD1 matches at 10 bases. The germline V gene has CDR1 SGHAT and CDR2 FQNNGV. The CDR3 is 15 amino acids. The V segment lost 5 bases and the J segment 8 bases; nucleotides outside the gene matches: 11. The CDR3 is CASSLVRQGARGYTF. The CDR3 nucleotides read TGTGCCAGCAGCCTGGTCCGACAGGGGGCGCGGGGCTACACCTTC.

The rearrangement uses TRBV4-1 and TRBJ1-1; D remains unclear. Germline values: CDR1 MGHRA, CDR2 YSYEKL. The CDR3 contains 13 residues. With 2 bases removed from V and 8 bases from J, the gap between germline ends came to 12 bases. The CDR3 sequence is CASSQTGPGEAFF. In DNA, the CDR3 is TGCGCCAGCAGCCAAACCGGACCAGGAGAAGCTTTCTTT.